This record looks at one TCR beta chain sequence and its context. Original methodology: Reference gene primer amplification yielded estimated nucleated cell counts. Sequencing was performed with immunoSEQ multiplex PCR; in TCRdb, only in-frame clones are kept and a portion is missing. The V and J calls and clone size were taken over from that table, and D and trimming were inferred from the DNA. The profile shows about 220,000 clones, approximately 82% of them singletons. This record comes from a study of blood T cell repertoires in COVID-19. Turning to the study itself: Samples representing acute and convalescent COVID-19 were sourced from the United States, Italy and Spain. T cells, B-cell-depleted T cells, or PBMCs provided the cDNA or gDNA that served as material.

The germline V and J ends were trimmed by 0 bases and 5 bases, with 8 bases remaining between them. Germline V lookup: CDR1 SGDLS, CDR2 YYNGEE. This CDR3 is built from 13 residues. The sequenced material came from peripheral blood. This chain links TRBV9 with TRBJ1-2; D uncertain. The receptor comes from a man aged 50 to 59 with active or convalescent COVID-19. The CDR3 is CASSVVGGYGYTF. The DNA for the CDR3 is TGTGCCAGCAGCGTAGTAGGCGGGTATGGCTACACCTTC.